This TCR beta chain derives from a study of naive CD8 T cells in extremely preterm neonates. Overall study results and limits: Relative to older groups, preterm infants had shorter, less trimmed CDR3s with fewer N additions.

As for this clone: Its cognate antigen is unknown.

Libraries were prepared by immunoSEQ multiplex PCR; TCRdb keeps only in-frame clonotypes and omits some of them. Of around 25,000 clones listed, around 89% are singletons. V dropped 5 bases and J dropped 3 bases, with 2 bases sitting between them. This CDR3 contains 11 residues. Germline V gene sequence: CDR1 SGHRS, CDR2 YFSETQ. Extremely preterm births at roughly 22-27 weeks of gestation supplied the samples. Each sample had roughly 17,000–110,000 sorted naive CD8+ T cells. The genes are TRBV5-1 and TRBJ2-2; no definite D call. Sequenced: naive CD8+ T cells from cord blood. This clonotype was sampled from a boy who was born preterm. The CDR3 coding sequence is TGCGCCAGCAGACACACCGGGGAGCTGTTTTTT. This sequence encodes CASRHTGELFF.